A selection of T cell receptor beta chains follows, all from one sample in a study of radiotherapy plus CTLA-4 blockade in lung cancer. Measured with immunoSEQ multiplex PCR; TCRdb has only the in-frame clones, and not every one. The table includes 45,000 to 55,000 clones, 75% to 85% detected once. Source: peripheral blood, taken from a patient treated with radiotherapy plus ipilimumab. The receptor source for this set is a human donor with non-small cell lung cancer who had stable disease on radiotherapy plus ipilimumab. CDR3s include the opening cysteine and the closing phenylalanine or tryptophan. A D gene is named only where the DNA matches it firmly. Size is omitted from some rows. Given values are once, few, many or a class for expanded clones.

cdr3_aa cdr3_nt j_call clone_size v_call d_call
CASSFGTSGIHEQFF TGTGCCAGCAGCTTCGGGACTAGCGGGATCCATGAGCAGTTCTTC TRBJ2-1 . TRBV7-3 TRBD2
CASSSELSNYGYTF TGCGCCAGCAGCTCCGAGTTGAGTAACTATGGCTACACCTTC TRBJ1-2 . TRBV5-1 .
CAWIPGLSSGNTIYF TGTGCCTGGATACCGGGACTTAGCTCTGGAAACACCATATATTTT TRBJ1-3 few TRBV30 .
CASSFPQGQETQYF TGTGCCAGCAGTTTCCCGCAGGGGCAAGAGACCCAGTACTTC TRBJ2-5 . TRBV28 .
CASSFRTGTNEKLFF TGCGCCAGCAGCTTTAGGACAGGGACTAATGAAAAACTGTTTTTT TRBJ1-4 . TRBV5-1 TRBD1
CASSQTAMVNTEAFF TGCGCCAGCAGTCAGACAGCAATGGTGAACACTGAAGCTTTCTTT TRBJ1-1 . TRBV4-1 .
CASSASGQGGRNEQFF TGTGCCAGCAGCGCTTCAGGACAGGGGGGTAGGAATGAGCAGTTCTTC TRBJ2-1 few TRBV9 TRBD1
CSVDGETSSYNEQFF TGCAGCGTCGACGGGGAGACTAGCTCCTACAATGAGCAGTTCTTC TRBJ2-1 . TRBV29-1 .
CASSYVPDKGGEYPEAFF TGTGCCAGCAGTTACGTTCCGGACAAGGGTGGTGAGTACCCAGAAGCTTTCTTT TRBJ1-1 . TRBV6-7 .
CASSPRSGNYEQYF TGTGCCAGCAGCCCCCGTAGCGGGAACTACGAGCAGTACTTC TRBJ2-7 once TRBV9 TRBD2
CASSSGLAGGNTGELFF TGTGCCAGTAGTTCGGGACTAGCGGGAGGTAACACCGGGGAGCTGTTTTTT TRBJ2-2 . TRBV19 TRBD2
CASSPGTAQETQYF TGTGCCAGCAGCCCAGGGACAGCTCAAGAGACCCAGTACTTC TRBJ2-5 . TRBV4-2 TRBD1
CASSLDLTSSEQYF TGTGCCAGCAGCTTAGACCTAACTTCTTCCGAGCAGTACTTC TRBJ2-7 . TRBV11-2 .
CASSESPQGAAFF TGCGCCAGCAGTGAGTCACCCCAGGGGGCTGCTTTCTTT TRBJ1-1 . TRBV10-2 TRBD1
CASSFGTGGNEKLFF TGTGCCAGCAGCTTTGGGACAGGGGGCAATGAAAAACTGTTTTTT TRBJ1-4 . TRBV7-9 TRBD1